Presented here are 25 T cell receptor beta chains from one specimen sequenced in a study of blood T cell repertoires in COVID-19. Clones were read by immunoSEQ multiplex PCR, and TCRdb kept only the in-frame ones, dropping some. The sample has about 250,000 clones; 87% are singletons. Source material: PBMCs or T cells enriched from blood (not recorded which). These receptors were obtained from a woman under 40 with acute COVID-19.

The V call is TRBV5-1, the J call TRBJ1-6; TRBD1 might be the D (5 bases). CDR1 is SGHRS and CDR2 is YFSETQ in the germline V gene. The CDR3 is 14 residues long. V was cut by 1 base and J by 7 bases, with 9 bases left in between. The CDR3 DNA follows: TGCGCCAGCAGCTTGTTCCAGGGAAATTCACCCCTCCACTTT. Translation: CASSLFQGNSPLHF.

V usage is TRBV19 and J usage is TRBJ1-5; 11 bases are a match to TRBD1. This CDR3 contains 15 residues. Germline CDR1 and CDR2: LNHDA and SQIVND (reference sequence). With V trimmed by 7 bases and J by 4 bases, 6 bases remained unmatched. The CDR3 region is CASNPGTGGNQPQHF. For the CDR3, the DNA is TGTGCCAGTAATCCAGGGACAGGGGGTAATCAGCCCCAGCATTTT.

This chain uses TRBV11-1 with TRBJ2-5; the D gene is possibly TRBD1 (6 bases). Between the trimmed V and J ends, which lost 1 base and 2 bases, there was a span of 8 bases. CDR1 and CDR2 from the germline V gene are SGHAT and FQDESV (reference sequence). The CDR3 totals 14 residues. The CDR3 region is CASSLVQGQETQYF. In DNA, the CDR3 is TGTGCCAGCAGCTTAGTTCAGGGGCAAGAGACCCAGTACTTC.

The chain recombines TRBV7-6 with TRBJ2-7, with 7 positions matching TRBD1. The germline gives CDR1 SGHVS, CDR2 FNYEAQ. The CDR3 spans 15 residues. Trimming removed 1 base from V and 3 bases from J; junction bases left unmatched: 6. As DNA, the CDR3 is TGTGCCAGCAGCTTAGGAGGGGGCGAATTCTACGAGCAGTACTTC. Amino acids: CASSLGGGEFYEQYF.

The chain carries TRBV18 and TRBJ1-1; possible D gene TRBD1, 6 bases. Per germline, CDR1 KGHSH and CDR2 LQKENI. CDR3 length: 16 amino acids. With 3 bases removed from V and 5 bases from J, the gap between germline ends came to 19 bases. The CDR3 nucleotides read TGTGCCAGCTCACCCCCCTATGAAGGGGGAAATACTGAAGCTTTCTTT. This sequence encodes CASSPPYEGGNTEAFF.

This clone was seen only once. This chain connects TRBV21-1 to TRBJ1-6; the D call in the table, TRBD1, was not verified against the DNA. TRBV21-1 constitutes a pseudogene. This CDR3 is built from 17 residues. The CDR3 bases are TGTGCCAGCGACCAGGACAGGGATTTTTCTCGTCCATCACCCCTCCACTTT. It codes for CASDQDRDFSRPSPLHF.

J is TRBJ2-6 and V is TRBV14; 8 positions match TRBD1. Germline V gives CDR1 SGHDN, CDR2 FVKESK. The trim removed 4 bases at V and 1 base at J, leaving 9 bases unmatched. This CDR3 is built from 18 residues. CDR3 protein: CASSLGGQAESGANVLTF. As DNA, the CDR3 is TGTGCCAGCAGCCTGGGGGGACAGGCCGAATCTGGGGCCAACGTCCTGACTTTC.

The genes are TRBV3-1 (or the pseudogene TRBV3-2) and TRBJ1-2, with D hard to call. The V and J ends lost 3 bases and 4 bases respectively, with 15 bases between them. Germline assignment: CDR1 LGHDT and CDR2 YNNKEL (reference sequence). This CDR3 spans 15 amino acids. The CDR3: CASSQGDGGLYGYTF. The DNA of the CDR3 is TGTGCCAGCAGCCAGGGTGACGGAGGCCTCTATGGCTACACCTTC.

This sequence joins TRBV2 and TRBJ2-7, with TRBD1 identical over 9 bases. The CDR3 is made up of 15 amino acids. V shed 7 bases, J shed 1 base, and the junction held 8 bases outside the gene matches. Germline lookup yields CDR1 SNHLY and CDR2 FYNNEI. CDR3 sequence (DNA): TGTGCCAGCATTCGCCGGGACAGGGAGTCCTACGAGCAGTACTTC. Amino acid sequence: CASIRRDRESYEQYF. Variable domain in full (rest from reference TRBV2 and TRBJ2-7): EPEVTQTPSHQVTQMGQEVILRCVPISNHLYFYWYRQILGQKVEFLVSFYNNEISEKSEIFDDQFSVERPDGSNFTLKIRSTKLEDSAMYFCASIRRDRESYEQYFGPGTRLTVT.

V gene TRBV19 combines with J gene TRBJ1-1; perhaps TRBD1 as D (6 bases). This CDR3 is 14 amino acids long. Between the trimmed V and J ends, which lost 5 bases and 3 bases, there was a span of 13 bases. Germline loops: CDR1 LNHDA, CDR2 SQIVND (reference sequence). Here the CDR3 DNA reads TGTGCCAGTAGTGACAGGAGTTGGGACACTGAAGCTTTCTTT. Translated, it gives CASSDRSWDTEAFF.

This chain uses TRBV7-8 with TRBJ2-1; a possible D gene is TRBD2 (6 bases). The length of the CDR3 is 17 residues. Germline V gene sequence: CDR1 SGHVS, CDR2 FQNEAQ. V lost 5 bases, J lost 4 bases, and 21 bases lay in between. The CDR3 DNA is TGTGCCAGCAGCCCCACCTTAGTCGCGGGGCTATACAATGAGCAGTTCTTC. It yields the protein CASSPTLVAGLYNEQFF.

This rearrangement joins TRBV7-2 to TRBJ1-1; 8 nucleotides match TRBD1. The CDR3 loop spans 14 amino acids. Germline values: CDR1 SGHTA, CDR2 FQGNSA. Trimming took 3 bases from V and 4 from J; bases not matched to a gene: 4. The CDR3 protein is CASSLIDRGTEAFF. The CDR3 DNA reads TGTGCCAGCAGCTTGATCGACAGGGGCACTGAAGCTTTCTTT.

J is TRBJ1-3 and V is TRBV30; D perhaps matches TRBD1 (6 bases). The germline V gene encodes CDR1 GTSNPN and CDR2 SVGIG (reference sequence). The CDR3 contains 13 residues. Trimming took 4 bases from V and 0 from J, leaving 7 bases between them. For the CDR3, the DNA is TGTGCCTGGATGGACAGCTCTGGAAACACCATATATTTT. It yields the protein CAWMDSSGNTIYF.

The chain has TRBV19 and TRBJ2-7; D unclear. Germline loops: CDR1 LNHDA, CDR2 SQIVND (reference sequence). The CDR3 contains 11 residues. V was shortened by 10 bases and J by 3 bases, with 10 bases between the two germline ends. In nucleotides, the CDR3 is TGTGCCACGGTAAACCGCTACGAGCAGTACTTC. Its translation is CATVNRYEQYF.

V is TRBV7-9 and J is TRBJ2-7; tentatively, D is TRBD1 (5 bases). The CDR3 length is 14 residues. Trimming took 1 base from V and 3 from J, leaving 10 bases between them. The germline CDR1 and CDR2 sequences are SEHNR and FQNEAQ (reference sequence). This CDR3 is CASSLDLGLYEQYF. DNA of the CDR3: TGTGCCAGCAGCTTAGATTTGGGGCTCTACGAGCAGTACTTC.

J is TRBJ1-1 and V is TRBV6-5, with D tentatively TRBD1 (5 bases). Between the trimmed V and J ends, which lost 0 bases and 7 bases, there was a span of 9 bases. Per germline, CDR1 MNHEY and CDR2 SVGAGI. This CDR3 is built from 13 residues. In DNA, the CDR3 is TGTGCCAGCAGTTACTCGGGAACAGGTGAAGCTTTCTTT. It yields the protein CASSYSGTGEAFF.

The gene calls are TRBV2 and TRBJ1-6; a possible D gene is TRBD1 (5 bases). V dropped 2 bases and J dropped 9 bases, with 20 bases sitting between them. The CDR3 is 17 amino acids. Per germline, CDR1 SNHLY and CDR2 FYNNEI. CDR3 amino acids: CASSEKGHQGLGSPLHF. Here the CDR3 DNA reads TGTGCCAGCAGTGAAAAAGGTCACCAGGGTTTGGGTTCACCCCTCCACTTT.

The chain links TRBV5-4 to TRBJ1-4; tentative D call: TRBD1 (5 bases). The length of the CDR3 is 16 residues. V lost 4 bases and J 8 bases, leaving 21 bases between the germline ends. CDR1 SGHNT and CDR2 YYREEE come from the germline V gene (reference sequence). CDR3 DNA sequence: TGTGCCAGCAGCCTGGATTATCGGACCCCAGGGGAAAAACTGTTTTTT. Translated, it gives CASSLDYRTPGEKLFF. Full variable domain (outside the CDR3, taken from reference TRBV5-4 and TRBJ1-4): ETGVTQSPTHLIKTRGQQVTLRCSSQSGHNTVSWYQQALGQGPQFIFQYYREEENGRGNFPPRFSGLQFPNYSSELNVNALELDDSALYLCASSLDYRTPGEKLFFGSGTQLSVL.

This clone was counted once. The J gene is TRBJ1-2, the V gene TRBV28; 7 positions agree with TRBD1. The CDR3 is made up of 14 amino acids. The germline V gene has CDR1 MDHEN and CDR2 SYDVKM. After removal of 5 bases from V and 4 bases from J, the junction contained 7 bases not matched to a gene. The CDR3 region is CASSPGTVGYGYTF. The CDR3 region has the DNA TGTGCCAGCAGTCCTGGGACAGTGGGCTATGGCTACACCTTC.

Points on this clone: Distinct nucleotide sequences in the sample also encode this CDR3. The V gene is TRBV27, the J gene TRBJ2-7, with a weak D call TRBD2 (6 bases). The CDR3 loop spans 13 amino acids. Germline V CDR1 and CDR2: MNHEY, SMNVEV (reference sequence). V lost 3 bases and J 3 bases, leaving 9 bases between the germline ends. The DNA of the CDR3 is TGTGCCAGCAGTTTCTCGGAGGGCTACGAGCAGTACTTC. Protein: CASSFSEGYEQYF.

The genes are TRBV4-3 and TRBJ1-3; D not resolved. The CDR3 contains 14 residues. Trimming took 2 bases from V and 0 from J, leaving 5 bases between them. Per the germline V gene, CDR1 is LGHNA and CDR2 is YSLEER. In nucleotides, the CDR3 is TGCGCCAGCAGCCAAACAAGCTCTGGAAACACCATATATTTT. It is translated as CASSQTSSGNTIYF.

This clone was counted once. V and J are TRBV30 and TRBJ2-2, with D possibly being TRBD2 (7 bases). The germline V gene has CDR1 GTSNPN and CDR2 SVGIG (reference sequence). CDR3 size: 14 residues. V was shortened by 5 bases and J by 2 bases, with 12 bases between the two germline ends. CDR3 nucleotide sequence: TGTGCCTGGGGGGGGGCGTCTAACACCGGGGAGCTGTTTTTT. It yields the protein CAWGGASNTGELFF.

The chain uses TRBV2 and TRBJ1-5; 9 bases map to TRBD1. Germline CDR1 is SNHLY and CDR2 is FYNNEI. With V trimmed by 11 bases and J by 2 bases, 19 bases remained unmatched. The CDR3 runs 18 residues. CDR3 DNA: TGTGCCGTGACGAAAGAACAGGGGGCGTATGTTGGCAATCAGCCCCAGCATTTT. Its protein is CAVTKEQGAYVGNQPQHF.

The chain uses TRBV6-1 and TRBJ1-2, with a weak D call TRBD1 (5 bases). Trimming took 1 base from V and 6 from J, leaving 9 bases between them. The CDR3 loop spans 13 amino acids. Germline V gives CDR1 MNHNS, CDR2 SASEGT. The chain's CDR3 is CASSEGGRDGYTF. The CDR3 nucleotides are TGTGCCAGCAGTGAAGGGGGGAGGGATGGCTACACCTTC.

The chain is built from TRBV19 and TRBJ2-5; weak D call: TRBD2 (6 bases). The germline V gene has CDR1 LNHDA and CDR2 SQIVND (reference sequence). The CDR3 spans 13 residues. With 5 bases removed from V and 10 bases from J, the gap between germline ends came to 17 bases. CDR3 residues: CASSPRDFEGQYF. The DNA of the CDR3 is TGTGCCAGTAGTCCCCGGGACTTCGAGGGCCAGTACTTC.